A single sample is the source of the 27 T cell receptor beta chains below, sequenced in a study of T-cell memory formation after mild COVID-19. From the 5' RACE reads, TCRdb called clonotypes with MiXCR, one entry per CDR3 protein. Among just over 50,000 distinct CDR3 sequences listed, approximately 9% were seen once. Input material: PBMCs or a T cell subset sorted from them (not recorded which). These receptors were collected from an adult woman who had mild COVID-19 (a few samples of this study predate the infection). Cell type and time point are not known.

This clonotype was counted between two and nine times. The chain uses TRBV12-3 or TRBV12-4 and TRBJ1-1; TRBD1 is a possible D gene (6 bases). Deletions cut 3 bases from V and 3 bases from J, with 11 bases between. The CDR3 runs 14 residues. In nucleotides, the CDR3 is TGTGCCAGCAGTTTGCAGGGGTGGGACACTGAAGCTTTCTTT. Its translation is CASSLQGWDTEAFF.

This chain uses TRBV18 with TRBJ2-7; TRBD1 aligns across 7 bases. CDR1 and CDR2 from the germline V gene are KGHSH and LQKENI. This CDR3 has 16 residues. V was clipped by 6 bases and J by 2 bases; unmatched bases: 13. CDR3 bases: TGTGCCAGCTCTAACGTGAGCCGGGACAGTACCTACGAGCAGTACTTC. Translated: CASSNVSRDSTYEQYF.

In this sample, this clonotype turned up many times. The chain carries TRBV7-9 and TRBJ2-7; weak D call: TRBD1 (6 bases). Germline loops: CDR1 SEHNR, CDR2 FQNEAQ (reference sequence). The V gene lost 5 bases and the J gene lost 2 bases, with 16 bases spanning the gap. This CDR3 is 15 amino acids long. For the CDR3, the DNA is TGTGCCAGCAGCCCCGGACAGATATATACCTACGAGCAGTACTTC. Protein product: CASSPGQIYTYEQYF.

The CDR3 nucleotides are TGCAGCGGATCATGGGGGCTAGCCCCGTACGAGCAGTACTTC. It yields the protein CSGSWGLAPYEQYF. The genes are TRBV20-1 and TRBJ2-7, with D possibly matching TRBD1 (6 bases). This CDR3 is 14 amino acids long. Germline V gene lookup returns CDR1 DFQATT and CDR2 SNEGSKA (reference sequence).

This clonotype appeared a few times. The genes are TRBV2 and TRBJ2-7; TRBD2 agrees at 7 bases. Germline CDR1 is SNHLY and CDR2 is FYNNEI. V was pared by 7 bases and J by 4 bases, with 7 bases of the junction left unmatched. This CDR3 comprises 13 residues. The chain's CDR3 is CASNGGGLYEQYF. The CDR3 DNA follows: TGTGCCAGCAATGGCGGGGGTTTATACGAGCAGTACTTC.

There are many counts of this clonotype. The V and J genes are TRBV7-9 and TRBJ2-7; possibly TRBD2 for D (6 bases). V was cut by 2 bases and J by 5 bases, with 13 bases left in between. This CDR3 is 14 amino acids long. Per the germline V gene, CDR1 is SEHNR and CDR2 is FQNEAQ (reference sequence). The chain's CDR3 is CASSLSFGGDEQYF. As DNA, the CDR3 is TGTGCCAGCAGCTTAAGTTTCGGCGGGGACGAGCAGTACTTC.

The chain uses TRBV6-5 and TRBJ1-1, with TRBD1 matching 7 bases. V was clipped by 7 bases and J by 2 bases; unmatched bases: 4. Germline V gene sequence: CDR1 MNHEY, CDR2 SVGAGI. The CDR3 loop spans 13 amino acids. The CDR3 DNA reads TGTGCCAGCAACCTAGGGGGCAACACTGAAGCTTTCTTT. It translates to CASNLGGNTEAFF.

This clonotype has at least ten counts. The chain links TRBV12-3 or TRBV12-4 to TRBJ2-4, with TRBD1 as a possible D gene (6 bases). V lost 7 bases, J lost 13 bases, and 20 bases lay in between. The length of the CDR3 is 13 residues. The CDR3 nucleotides read TGTGCCAGCACCGCCTTCGACAGGCCGGCGCAGTACTTC. This encodes CASTAFDRPAQYF.

This clonotype was counted a few times. The chain has TRBV5-1 and TRBJ2-6; no firm D call. This CDR3 region has 14 residues. V gave up 2 bases and J gave up 2 bases, with 5 bases separating them. Germline V gene lookup returns CDR1 SGHRS and CDR2 YFSETQ. The CDR3 coding sequence is TGCGCCAGCAGCTTTATGCCTGGGGCCAACGTCCTGACTTTC. It specifies CASSFMPGANVLTF.

V is TRBV12-3 or TRBV12-4 and J is TRBJ1-2, with no clear D. The CDR3 contains 15 residues. The V end was cut by 3 bases, the J end by 0 bases, with 11 bases between. CDR3 residues: CASSFFQTSNYGYTF. For the CDR3, the DNA is TGTGCCAGCAGTTTTTTCCAGACGTCTAACTATGGCTACACCTTC.

The chain links TRBV7-2 to TRBJ2-1; D unclear. Germline assignment: CDR1 SGHTA and CDR2 FQGNSA. V was trimmed by 3 bases and J by 2 bases, leaving 11 bases between them. The CDR3 is 15 residues long. The CDR3 DNA follows: TGTGCCAGCAGCTTTGCGGACCATACCTACAATGAGCAGTTCTTC. It yields the protein CASSFADHTYNEQFF. Full variable domain (missing parts from reference TRBV7-2 and TRBJ2-1): GAGVSQSPSNKVTEKGKDVELRCDPISGHTALYWYRQSLGQGLEFLIYFQGNSAPDKSGLPSDRFSAERTGGSVSTLTIQRTQQEDSAVYLCASSFADHTYNEQFFGPGTRLTVL.

This chain links TRBV19 with TRBJ1-2; no definite D call. The CDR3 sequence is 14 residues long. V dropped 7 bases and J dropped 7 bases, with 19 bases sitting between them. The germline V gene has CDR1 LNHDA and CDR2 SQIVND (reference sequence). The CDR3 reads CASTRAAEVFGYTF. In DNA form, the CDR3 reads TGTGCCAGTACCCGGGCGGCAGAGGTCTTTGGCTACACCTTC.

In its sample, this clonotype was seen many times. The CDR3 is CASSSTGRWGEGTDTQYF. DNA for the CDR3: TGTGCCAGCAGCTCCACCGGGCGCTGGGGAGAGGGGACAGATACGCAGTATTTT. The chain joins TRBV7-9 to TRBJ2-3; possibly TRBD1 or TRBD2 for D (5 bases each). Germline assignment: CDR1 SEHNR and CDR2 FQNEAQ (reference sequence). The CDR3 has 18 residues. The V and J ends lost 4 bases and 3 bases respectively, with 23 bases between them. Full variable domain (remainder filled in from reference TRBV7-9 and TRBJ2-3): DTGVSQNPRHKITKRGQNVTFRCDPISEHNRLYWYRQTLGQGPEFLTYFQNEAQLEKSRLLSDRFSAERPKGSFSTLEIQRTEQGDSAMYLCASSSTGRWGEGTDTQYFGPGTRLTVL.

This clonotype has only a few counts. The chain recombines TRBV24-1 with TRBJ2-1, with TRBD1 identical over 9 bases. The germline CDR1 and CDR2 sequences are KGHDR and SFDVKD. V lost 4 bases and J lost 8; bases outside the gene matches: 14. CDR3 length: 17 residues. CDR3 residues: CATSDYEPGQGLDEQFF. CDR3 bases: TGTGCCACCAGTGACTACGAACCGGGACAGGGTCTGGATGAGCAGTTCTTC.

The chain joins TRBV6-1 to TRBJ2-7; 7 bases agree with TRBD2. The CDR3 is 14 residues long. The junction had 4 bases not matched to a gene; V was cut back by 5 bases and J by 0 bases. Germline V gene sequence: CDR1 MNHNS, CDR2 SASEGT. CDR3 protein: CASSSQRDSYEQYF. CDR3 bases: TGTGCCAGCAGTTCTCAGCGGGACTCCTACGAGCAGTACTTC.

The chain has TRBV7-2 and TRBJ2-6, with 7 bases matching TRBD1. Germline V gives CDR1 SGHTA, CDR2 FQGNSA. The length of the CDR3 is 18 residues. The junction had 10 bases not matched to a gene; V was cut back by 2 bases and J by 3 bases. CDR3 loop: CASSLTIQQGSGANVLTF. The DNA of the CDR3 is TGTGCCAGCAGCTTAACGATTCAACAGGGGAGTGGGGCCAACGTCCTGACTTTC.

V gene TRBV7-8 combines with J gene TRBJ2-1; D may be TRBD2 (5 bases). V gave up 0 bases and J gave up 6 bases, with 9 bases separating them. The germline CDR1 and CDR2 sequences are SGHVS and FQNEAQ. The CDR3 has 14 residues. The CDR3 DNA reads TGTGCCAGCAGCTTAGCTATAGCGACCAATGAGCAGTTCTTC. Translated, it gives CASSLAIATNEQFF.

This rearrangement joins TRBV5-6 to TRBJ1-1, with a weak D call TRBD1 (5 bases). V shed 3 bases and J shed 8 bases, with 8 bases lying between them. CDR1 and CDR2 from the germline V gene are SGHDT and YYEEEE. This CDR3 is 11 amino acids long. CDR3 in DNA: TGTGCCAGCAGCTGGGACCACGAAGCTTTCTTT. Protein product: CASSWDHEAFF.

This clonotype was counted a few times. The genes are TRBV5-5 and TRBJ2-7; the D gene is possibly TRBD2 (6 bases). This CDR3 has 16 residues. CDR1 SGHKS and CDR2 YYEKEE come from the germline V gene (reference sequence). V was trimmed by 2 bases and J by 3 bases, leaving 18 bases between them. In DNA, the CDR3 is TGTGCCAGCAGCTTCTGGAGGCGGGACCTTAGCTACGAGCAGTACTTC. It encodes CASSFWRRDLSYEQYF.

This clonotype was detected only a few times. V usage is TRBV18 and J usage is TRBJ1-1; TRBD1 matches at 11 bases. The germline gives CDR1 KGHSH, CDR2 LQKENI. The trim removed 3 bases at V and 5 bases at J, leaving 5 bases unmatched. CDR3 size: 15 residues. In DNA, the CDR3 is TGTGCCAGCTCACCTGGGACAGGGGGGCTAACTGAAGCTTTCTTT. This codes for CASSPGTGGLTEAFF.

Only a few counts were recorded for this clonotype. The rearrangement uses TRBV11-1 and TRBJ2-7; D might be TRBD1 (5 bases). The CDR3 totals 14 residues. Between the trimmed V and J ends, which lost 3 bases and 2 bases, there was a span of 11 bases. The germline gives CDR1 SGHAT, CDR2 FQDESV (reference sequence). CDR3 amino acids: CASSFQGLTYEQYF. CDR3 DNA: TGTGCCAGCAGCTTTCAGGGTCTAACCTACGAGCAGTACTTC.

The chain carries TRBV18 and TRBJ2-3; TRBD2 matches at 11 bases. This CDR3 contains 18 residues. The V and J ends lost 5 bases and 4 bases, in that order; junction bases with no gene match: 14. Germline CDR1 reads KGHSH; CDR2 reads LQKENI. The CDR3 DNA reads TGTGCCAGCTCATTTCTCCAGGGACTAGCGGTAATAGCAGATACGCAGTATTTT. It translates to CASSFLQGLAVIADTQYF. The variable domain in full, with the rest retrieved from reference TRBV18 and TRBJ2-3, is NAGVMQNPRHLVRRRGQEARLRCSPMKGHSHVYWYRQLPEEGLKFMVYLQKENIIDESGMPKERFSAEFPKEGPSILRIQQVVRGDSAAYFCASSFLQGLAVIADTQYFGPGTRLTVL.

A few counts support this clonotype. V is TRBV20-1 and J is TRBJ2-7, with 8 bases fitting TRBD1. The CDR3 extends over 11 amino acids. CDR1 and CDR2 (germline): DFQATT, SNEGSKA (reference sequence). The V and J ends lost 3 bases and 10 bases, in that order; junction bases with no gene match: 5. The CDR3 DNA reads TGCAGTGCTAGTCAGGGGGCAAGTCAGTACTTC. The encoded protein is CSASQGASQYF.

This clonotype was seen a handful of times. The chain links TRBV6-2 or TRBV6-3 to TRBJ2-3; D is perhaps TRBD2 (6 bases). The CDR3 is 13 residues long. The germline CDR1 and CDR2 sequences are MNHEY and SVGEGT. Trimming left V 5 bases short and J 4 bases short, with 10 bases between. The CDR3 reads CASSLGLSDTQYF. In DNA, the CDR3 is TGTGCCAGCAGTCTGGGACTTTCAGATACGCAGTATTTT.

This clonotype was counted between two and nine times. The chain is built from TRBV30 and TRBJ2-1; TRBD2 aligns across 10 bases. CDR3 length equals 16 residues. Germline-derived CDR1 and CDR2 are GTSNPN and SVGIG (reference sequence). J lost 7 bases, V lost 4 bases, and 13 bases had no gene match. The CDR3 loop reads CAWIDSGRKLGNEQFF. The CDR3 DNA reads as TGTGCCTGGATAGATAGCGGGAGGAAGCTGGGGAATGAGCAGTTCTTC. The full variable domain, completed using reference TRBV30 and TRBJ2-1, is SQTIHQWPATLVQPVGSPLSLECTVEGTSNPNLYWYRQAAGRGLQLLFYSVGIGQISSEVPQNLSASRPQDRQFILSSKKLLLSDSGFYLCAWIDSGRKLGNEQFFGPGTRLTVL.

The chain combines TRBV7-6 with TRBJ2-7; D is perhaps TRBD1 (5 bases). The CDR3 loop spans 14 amino acids. V lost 5 bases, J lost 5 bases, and 16 bases lay in between. The germline gives CDR1 SGHVS, CDR2 FNYEAQ. CDR3 residues: CASSLGQGMDEQYF. CDR3 bases: TGTGCCAGCAGCCTAGGGCAGGGAATGGACGAGCAGTACTTC.

Sample share makes this clonotype large (0.1 to 1%). V and J are TRBV20-1 and TRBJ2-4; 12 nucleotides line up with TRBD2. There are 16 residues in the CDR3. V shed 1 base and J 9 bases; nucleotides not matched to a gene: 10. The germline gives CDR1 DFQATT, CDR2 SNEGSKA (reference sequence). The CDR3: CSARGTSGKEGSIQYF. The CDR3 coding sequence is TGCAGTGCTAGAGGGACTAGCGGGAAGGAGGGAAGCATTCAGTACTTC.